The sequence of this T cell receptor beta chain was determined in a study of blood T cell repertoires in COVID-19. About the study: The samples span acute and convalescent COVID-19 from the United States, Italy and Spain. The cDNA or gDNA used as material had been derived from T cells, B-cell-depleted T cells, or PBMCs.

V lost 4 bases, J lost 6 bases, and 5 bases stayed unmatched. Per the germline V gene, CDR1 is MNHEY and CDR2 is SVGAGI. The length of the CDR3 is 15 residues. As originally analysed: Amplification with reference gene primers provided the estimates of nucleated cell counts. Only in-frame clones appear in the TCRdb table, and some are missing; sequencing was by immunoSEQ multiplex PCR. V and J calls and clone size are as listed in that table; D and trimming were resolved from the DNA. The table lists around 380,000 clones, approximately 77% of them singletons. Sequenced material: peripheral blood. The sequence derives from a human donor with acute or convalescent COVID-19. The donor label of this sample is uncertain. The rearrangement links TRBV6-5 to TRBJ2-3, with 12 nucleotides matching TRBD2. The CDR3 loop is CASSSLTSGSDTQYF. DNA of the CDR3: TGTGCCAGCAGTTCATTGACTAGCGGGAGCGATACGCAGTATTTT.